This TCR beta chain originates from a study of blood T cell repertoires in COVID-19. Overall study context: PBMCs, B-cell-depleted T cells, or T cells provided the cDNA or gDNA that made up the material.

After removal of 6 bases from V and 3 bases from J, the junction contained 7 bases not matched to a gene. This CDR3 has 15 amino acids. Germline V lookup: CDR1 LGHNT, CDR2 FRNRAP. Original handling: Amplification from reference gene primers served as the basis for estimated nucleated cell counts. The method was immunoSEQ multiplex PCR; TCRdb's version includes in-frame clones alone and lacks a portion of them. The V and J calls and clone size come from that table; D and trimming were worked out from the DNA. The sample yields fewer than 400,000 clones, roughly 86% seen once. Material for sequencing was PBMCs or T cells enriched from blood (not recorded which). The receptor comes from a woman under 40 who had recovered from COVID-19. The V gene is TRBV12-5, the J gene TRBJ2-1; TRBD1 agrees at 8 bases. This chain's CDR3 is CASGPGQGGYNEQFF. Here the CDR3 DNA reads TGTGCTAGTGGCCCTGGACAGGGAGGCTACAATGAGCAGTTCTTC.